Listed below are T cell receptor beta chains from one sample, sequenced in a study of blood T cell repertoires in COVID-19. Produced via immunoSEQ multiplex PCR; TCRdb's table is partial and in-frame only. This table holds approximately 100,000 clones, about 79% found once. The sequencing sample was made of peripheral blood. These receptors came from a man in his fifties or sixties with acute or convalescent COVID-19. The CDR3 runs from the conserved cysteine through the conserved F or W. The order of the fields is clone size, V gene, D gene, CDR3 length, J gene, CDR3 protein, CDR3 DNA. The D gene is left open where the match is weak. Size values are once, few and many counts, or a class for expanded clones, and some rows have none.

once	TRBV2	TRBD1	13	TRBJ1-6	CASTGTENSPLHF	TGTGCCAGCACCGGGACAGAAAATTCACCCCTCCACTTT
-	TRBV5-4	-	17	TRBJ1-3	CASSQRGGTLLGNTIYF	TGTGCCAGCAGCCAACGGGGGGGGACACTTCTCGGAAACACCATATATTTT
-	TRBV28	-	13	TRBJ1-3	CASTEPPGNTIYF	TGTGCCAGCACGGAGCCTCCTGGAAACACCATATATTTT
few	TRBV2	-	14	TRBJ1-1	CASTPHGMNTEAFF	TGTGCCAGCACACCCCACGGGATGAACACTGAAGCTTTCTTT
-	TRBV18	TRBD1	15	TRBJ2-3	CASSPTGPPTDTQYF	TGTGCCAGCTCTCCGACAGGGCCGCCCACAGATACGCAGTATTTT
few	TRBV27	-	13	TRBJ1-1	CASSLGGYSEAFF	TGTGCCAGCAGTTTAGGGGGGTACTCTGAAGCTTTCTTT
-	TRBV2	TRBD1	14	TRBJ1-1	CASRDRQGMAEAFF	TGTGCCAGCAGAGATAGACAGGGTATGGCTGAAGCTTTCTTT
-	TRBV2	TRBD1	15	TRBJ1-1	CASRGQDLMNTEAFF	TGTGCCAGCAGGGGACAGGACCTAATGAACACTGAAGCTTTCTTT
-	TRBV28	TRBD1	16	TRBJ2-7	CASLAYRGAGSYEQYF	TGTGCCAGCCTCGCCTACAGGGGCGCAGGGTCATACGAGCAGTACTTC
-	TRBV5-1	-	14	TRBJ1-2	CASSLVGGDYGYTF	TGCGCCAGCAGCTTGGTGGGGGGAGACTATGGCTACACCTTC
-	TRBV28	-	15	TRBJ1-6	CASRTEQGRNSPLHF	TGTGCCAGCAGGACTGAACAGGGTAGGAATTCACCCCTCCACTTT
-	TRBV18	-	15	TRBJ1-6	CASSPQGDRNSPLHF	TGTGCCAGCTCACCACAGGGGGACCGGAATTCACCCCTCCACTTT
-	TRBV2	TRBD1	18	TRBJ1-5	CASTRTGKDSYSNQPQHF	TGTGCCAGCACCCGGACAGGGAAAGACTCCTATAGCAATCAGCCCCAGCATTTT
few	TRBV5-5	TRBD2	15	TRBJ2-1	CASSNPGLAGAEQFF	TGTGCCAGCAGCAATCCGGGACTAGCGGGGGCTGAGCAGTTCTTC
-	TRBV11-2	-	14	TRBJ2-3	CASSLLAGTDTQYF	TGTGCCAGCAGCTTGCTAGCCGGGACAGATACGCAGTATTTT
-	TRBV5-6	-	14	TRBJ2-3	CASSLARGRDTQYF	TGTGCCAGCAGCTTGGCCAGGGGTAGGGATACGCAGTATTTT
once	TRBV5-1	TRBD1	16	TRBJ2-1	CASSLTGTGGGNEQFF	TGCGCCAGCAGCTTGACCGGGACAGGGGGAGGCAATGAGCAGTTCTTC
few	TRBV20-1	-	14	TRBJ2-7	CSASKGVTGFEQYF	TGCAGTGCTAGTAAGGGGGTTACAGGGTTCGAGCAGTACTTC
-	TRBV12-3/TRBV12-4	-	13	TRBJ1-1	CASSGQPNTEAFF	TGTGCCAGCAGTGGACAGCCGAACACTGAAGCTTTCTTT